This TCR beta chain is from a study of blood T cell repertoires in COVID-19. Study-level information: The United States, Italy and Spain provided the acute and convalescent COVID-19 samples. The analysed material was cDNA or gDNA that came from T cells, B-cell-depleted T cells, or PBMCs.

Original processing notes: Amplified reference gene primers provided the basis for estimating nucleated cell counts. Produced via immunoSEQ multiplex PCR; TCRdb's table is partial and in-frame only. Clone size and V and J calls were adopted from that table, with D and trimming inferred from the DNA. Of 150,000 to 200,000 clones in the sample, roughly nine tenths are singletons; the top ten hold around 2.3%. CDR3 length: 13 residues. This clonotype originated in a man between 65 and 79 years old with active or convalescent COVID-19. The rearrangement links TRBV21-1 to TRBJ1-1; the D call of TRBD1 is as the table states it, not checked on the DNA. TRBV21-1 is a listed pseudogene. The sequencing input was peripheral blood. DNA for the CDR3: TGTGCCAGCAGGGACAGGGGGCGCCCTGAAGCTTTCTTT. Protein product: CASRDRGRPEAFF.